This T cell receptor (beta chain) was sequenced during a study of T cells in Graves' hyperthyroidism and ophthalmopathy. This clonotype was counted at least ten times. Amplification targeted TCR beta CDR3 regions from RNA transcripts. An initial round of RT-PCR targeting the TCR CDR3 relied on the HTBI primer set. Each CDR3 protein is one row after TCRdb ran MiXCR on the multiplex PCR reads. This sample yields more than 500,000 distinct CDR3 sequences, of which about 15% are seen a single time; roughly 4.5% belongs to the top ten. The CDR3 contains 14 residues. Deletions cut 0 bases from V and 4 bases from J, with 10 bases between. Germline CDR1 SGHRS, CDR2 YFSETQ.

Source material: blood. The chain combines TRBV5-1 with TRBJ1-1; perhaps TRBD1 as D (5 bases). The receptor comes from a woman between 35 and 50 years old with Graves' ophthalmopathy. CDR3 residues: CASSLAQGSTEAFF. The DNA for the CDR3 is TGCGCCAGCAGCTTGGCTCAGGGATCCACTGAAGCTTTCTTT.